The 23 T cell receptor beta chains in this list originate from one sample, sequenced in a study of CD8+CD57+ T cells in acquired aplastic anemia. TCR beta VDJ combinations and CDR3 sequences were profiled from genomic DNA. TCRdb analysed the reads with MiXCR anew, one entry per CDR3 protein. The table lists around 180,000 distinct CDR3 sequences, 50% to 75% of them singletons. Input material: sorted CD4+, CD8+, or CD8+CD57+ T cells (not recorded which) from PBMCs. The origin of the receptors is a human donor in good health.

The rearrangement uses TRBV7-6 and TRBJ1-1, with D perhaps TRBD1 (6 bases). V was pared by 5 bases and J by 3 bases, with 16 bases between. This CDR3 is 15 amino acids long. Germline values: CDR1 SGHVS, CDR2 FNYEAQ. CDR3 loop: CASSPRGGNYTEAFF. In DNA form, the CDR3 reads TGTGCCAGCAGCCCCCGGGGGGGCAACTACACTGAAGCTTTCTTT.

The rearrangement links TRBV12-3 or TRBV12-4 to TRBJ2-7; a possible D gene is TRBD1 (6 bases). The CDR3 extends over 14 amino acids. The V gene lost 4 bases and the J gene lost 6 bases, with 16 bases spanning the gap. The DNA of the CDR3 is TGTGCCAGCAGTTCGATAAGGGGGAAGGGCGAGCAGTACTTC. Its translation is CASSSIRGKGEQYF.

In its sample, this clonotype was seen a few times. This chain connects TRBV7-9 to TRBJ1-2; D call uncertain. The length of the CDR3 is 14 residues. The germline V gene encodes CDR1 SEHNR and CDR2 FQNEAQ (reference sequence). Trimming removed 1 base from V and 4 bases from J, with 10 bases in between. CDR3 sequence reads: CASSLEQTPYGYTF. The CDR3 coding sequence is TGTGCCAGCAGCTTAGAGCAAACCCCCTATGGCTACACCTTC.

The V call is TRBV19, the J call TRBJ2-3, with D possibly being TRBD1 (6 bases). This CDR3 contains 15 residues. From germline, CDR1 is LNHDA and CDR2 SQIVND (reference sequence). Trimming removed 3 bases at V and 7 bases at J, with 17 bases between. CDR3 DNA sequence: TGTGCCAGTAGTATCGGGGCAGGGGCTCGAAATACGCAGTATTTT. This translates into CASSIGAGARNTQYF.

Details on this clonotype: A read error may produce the germline difference seen at one junction end. The chain combines TRBV9 with TRBJ2-2, with D uncertain. Germline lookup yields CDR1 SGDLS and CDR2 YYNGEE. This CDR3 region has 15 residues. The CDR3 DNA follows: TGTGCCAGCAGCGATCGTGACATGAACACTGGGGAGCTGTTTTTT. Translated, it gives CASSDRDMNTGELFF. Looking up the rest from reference TRBV9 and TRBJ2-2 gives the full variable domain: DSGVTQTPKHLITATGQRVTLRCSPRSGDLSVYWYQQSLDQGLQFLIQYYNGEERAKGNILERFSAQQFPDLHSELNLSSLELGDSALYFCASSDRDMNTGELFFGEGSRLTVL.

The chain is built from TRBV5-6 and TRBJ2-7; tentatively, D is TRBD1 (6 bases). Trimming took off 2 bases at V and 4 bases at J, with 13 bases between the two ends. Germline CDR1 SGHDT, CDR2 YYEEEE. CDR3 size: 14 residues. The CDR3 region is CASSFRSRGYEQYF. The CDR3, as DNA: TGTGCCAGCAGCTTCAGAAGCAGGGGTTACGAGCAGTACTTC.

This clonotype showed up many times. The chain has TRBV7-9 and TRBJ2-2, with 7 bases lining up with TRBD1. J was trimmed by 5 bases and V by 4 bases; bases with no gene match: 10. The CDR3 is made up of 16 amino acids. Looked up from germline, CDR1 is SEHNR and CDR2 is FQNEAQ (reference sequence). The CDR3 DNA is TGTGCCAGCAGCTCGTCCGGGACAGCACCGACCGGGGAGCTGTTTTTT. It encodes CASSSSGTAPTGELFF.

The chain has TRBV7-8 and TRBJ1-2; D gene unclear. Germline-derived CDR1 and CDR2 are SGHVS and FQNEAQ. The V end lost 5 bases, the J end lost 0 bases, and 13 bases lay between the germline ends. The CDR3 loop spans 15 amino acids. CDR3 sequence: CASSTPGASNYGYTF. In DNA form, the CDR3 reads TGTGCCAGCAGCACGCCGGGAGCTTCTAACTATGGCTACACCTTC.

In nucleotides, the CDR3 is TGTGCGACTACAGGGGCCCCGAAGTCTGGCTACACCTTC. This sequence encodes CATTGAPKSGYTF. The rearrangement links TRBV2 to TRBJ1-2; TRBD1 matches 7 bases. Germline V CDR1 and CDR2: SNHLY, FYNNEI. CDR3 length: 13 amino acids. The whole variable domain, filled in from reference TRBV2 and TRBJ1-2, reads EPEVTQTPSHQVTQMGQEVILRCVPISNHLYFYWYRQILGQKVEFLVSFYNNEISEKSEIFDDQFSVERPDGSNFTLKIRSTKLEDSAMYFCATTGAPKSGYTFGSGTRLTVV.

The chain links TRBV12-3 or TRBV12-4 to TRBJ2-1; D ambiguous. The J call is uncertain, as TRBJ2-7 better fits the DNA end. The CDR3 has 11 residues. The DNA of the CDR3 is TGTGCCAGCAGTCGAAATTACGAGCAGTACTTC. Protein sequence: CASSRNYEQYF.

V is TRBV2 and J is TRBJ1-2, with unresolved D. The CDR3 length is 11 residues. Germline CDR1 SNHLY, CDR2 FYNNEI. The V end lost 10 bases, the J end lost 8 bases, and 14 bases lay between the germline ends. CDR3 amino acids: CATYLSWGYTF. The CDR3 bases are TGTGCCACCTACCTCTCCTGGGGCTACACCTTC.

The rearrangement uses TRBV29-1 and TRBJ2-5; D is unresolved. The CDR3 loop spans 11 amino acids. Germline V CDR1 and CDR2: SQVTM, ANQGSEA. Trimming stripped 7 bases from V and 5 bases from J, with 11 bases between. The DNA of the CDR3 is TGCAGCGGATCAGCATACGAGACCCAGTACTTC. Its translation is CSGSAYETQYF.

The chain links TRBV7-2 to TRBJ2-2; D gene uncertain. This CDR3 comprises 13 residues. The V gene lost 5 bases and the J gene lost 8 bases, with 12 bases spanning the gap. Germline values: CDR1 SGHTA, CDR2 FQGNSA. Here the CDR3 DNA reads TGTGCCAGCAGCCTCTATCCGGCGGGGGAGCTGTTTTTT. This encodes CASSLYPAGELFF.

This clonotype was detected only a few times. As DNA, the CDR3 is TGTGCCAGCAGCTTCGGGGGCGTAGGCTATGGCTACACCTTC. Its protein product is CASSFGGVGYGYTF. V is TRBV7-9 and J is TRBJ1-2; TRBD1 might be the D (6 bases). Germline CDR1 and CDR2: SEHNR and FQNEAQ (reference sequence). The CDR3 sequence is 14 residues long. Trimming removed 3 bases at V and 4 bases at J, with 12 bases between.

In its sample, this clonotype was seen once. A clone one base away is much larger, so this may be a read error. Since the CDR3 does not end with the conserved phenylalanine or tryptophan, this likely comes from a read error. The chain combines TRBV5-6 with TRBJ2-5; TRBD2 matches at 7 bases. Germline V CDR1 and CDR2: SGHDT, YYEEEE. This CDR3 has 15 residues. V dropped 5 bases and J dropped 5; count of bases not matched to a gene: 12. The CDR3 spells CASSEVGGVLETQYL. The CDR3 DNA follows: TGTGCCAGCAGTGAAGTGGGGGGGGTCCTGGAGACCCAGTACCTC.

This rearrangement joins TRBV24-1 to TRBJ2-2, with D perhaps being TRBD1 or TRBD2 (5 bases each). Trimming shortened V by 0 bases and J by 3 bases, and 13 bases separated the two germline ends. The germline gives CDR1 KGHDR, CDR2 SFDVKD. The CDR3 sequence is 17 residues long. The CDR3 DNA reads as TGTGCCACCAGTGATTTGAGCATGCGAGGGGACACCGGGGAGCTGTTTTTT. It is translated as CATSDLSMRGDTGELFF.

The rearrangement links TRBV5-6 to TRBJ1-1, with 7 bases that match TRBD1. The V segment lost 3 bases and the J segment 9 bases; nucleotides outside the gene matches: 5. The CDR3 has 12 amino acids. Looked up from germline, CDR1 is SGHDT and CDR2 is YYEEEE. The CDR3 protein is CASSSQGGQAFF. Here the CDR3 DNA reads TGTGCCAGCAGCTCGCAGGGGGGGCAAGCTTTCTTT.

The V call is TRBV29-1, the J call TRBJ2-2; 8 positions match TRBD1. CDR3 length equals 15 residues. Germline V gene data show CDR1 as SQVTM and CDR2 as ANQGSEA. Trimming took 3 bases from V and 4 from J; bases not matched to a gene: 7. This chain's CDR3 is CSVDLGQGRTGELFF. The CDR3 region has the DNA TGCAGCGTTGACTTAGGACAGGGTCGCACCGGGGAGCTGTTTTTT.

This clonotype was counted only a few times. The rearrangement uses TRBV24-1 and TRBJ2-3; no firm D call. The V gene lost 0 bases and the J gene lost 0 bases, with 9 bases spanning the gap. CDR3 length: 16 residues. The V gene's germline CDR1 is KGHDR and CDR2 SFDVKD. CDR3 protein: CATSDLTSSSTDTQYF. The CDR3, as DNA: TGTGCCACCAGTGATTTGACCAGCAGCAGCACAGATACGCAGTATTTT.

This clonotype was recorded at least ten times. The V call is TRBV29-1, the J call TRBJ2-1; TRBD1 matches at 8 bases. The CDR3 spans 12 residues. Germline V lookup: CDR1 SQVTM, CDR2 ANQGSEA. With V trimmed by 3 bases and J by 8 bases, 3 bases remained unmatched. Written as DNA, the CDR3 is TGCAGCGTTGACGACAGGGGAGATGAGCAGTTCTTC. It translates to CSVDDRGDEQFF.

The chain uses TRBV20-1 and TRBJ2-5; TRBD1 aligns across 7 bases. The J call is uncertain, as TRBJ2-7 better fits the DNA end. CDR1 is DFQATT, CDR2 SNEGSKA, per germline (reference sequence). The CDR3 loop spans 16 amino acids. The CDR3 coding sequence is TGCAGTGCTAGTTTGACAGGGTCTCTAGGAACCTACGAGCAGTACTTC. Protein: CSASLTGSLGTYEQYF.

The chain uses TRBV24-1 and TRBJ2-3; 8 bases are a match to TRBD2. Germline loops: CDR1 KGHDR, CDR2 SFDVKD. V lost 8 bases and J lost 0; bases outside the gene matches: 3. The CDR3 is 14 amino acids. CDR3 in amino acids: CATTTSGSTDTQYF. The CDR3 DNA follows: TGTGCCACCACAACTAGCGGTAGCACAGATACGCAGTATTTT.

The V gene is TRBV7-9, the J gene TRBJ2-7; D is perhaps TRBD2 (6 bases). The CDR3 consists of 14 residues. V was clipped by 5 bases and J by 5 bases, with 16 bases between them. CDR1 SEHNR and CDR2 FQNEAQ come from the germline V gene (reference sequence). CDR3 amino acids: CASSPGMGRNEQYF. The CDR3 nucleotides are TGTGCCAGCAGCCCCGGGATGGGGAGGAACGAGCAGTACTTC.